This T cell receptor beta chain derives from a study of control samples from healthy donors and cancer patients (dated by TCRdb to about 2020). Receptor libraries were prepared by the immunoSEQ multiplex PCR assay. Here the immuneACCESS table is served through TCRdb, limited to in-frame sequences with V and J called. Missing clones are a known gap in these copies; in checked studies unresolved V genes cover under half, and the rest lacks a known reason. The sample records approximately 70,000 clones, around 87% of which are singletons. The ten largest clones represent 2% to 2.5% of the sample. Germline trimming amounts to 4 bases on V and 9 bases on J, with 6 as the count of junction bases outside the gene matches. CDR1 SGHRS and CDR2 YFSETQ were looked up in the germline V gene. Including cysteine and phenylalanine, the CDR3 has 14 amino acids. The DNA shown is the 42-base CDR3, in frame from base 1.

Notes on this clone: Its specific antigen is unknown. No much larger clone exists at a distance of one base, and base qualities are not known.

What was sequenced was PBMCs. The receptor's source is a woman in her fifties or sixties with head and neck cancer. The chain is assembled from TRBV5-1 and TRBJ2-3; 12 bases in between match TRBD2. CDR3 loop: CASSPLAGGSTQYF. In nucleotides, the sequence is TGCGCCAGCAGCCCACTAGCGGGGGGATCGACGCAGTATTTT.